This entry lists 11 T cell receptor beta chains sequenced from one sample in a study of blood T cell repertoires in COVID-19. Assay: immunoSEQ multiplex PCR; the TCRdb copy retains only in-frame clones and omits some. Among about half a million clones listed, 80% to 90% were seen once. The sequenced sample consisted of peripheral blood. The receptors derive from a human donor in a cohort sampled during active COVID-19.

V is TRBV11-3 and J is TRBJ2-3; a weak D match, TRBD2 (5 bases). The CDR3 consists of 16 residues. V lost 5 bases and J lost 2, with 17 bases in between. Germline CDR1 reads SGHNT; CDR2 reads YENEEA. In DNA form, the CDR3 reads TGTGCCAGCAGCATGGACTCACGCTCTCTCACAGATACGCAGTATTTT. It encodes CASSMDSRSLTDTQYF. The full variable domain, with the rest looked up from reference TRBV11-3 and TRBJ2-3, is EAGVVQSPRYKIIEKKQPVAFWCNPISGHNTLYWYLQNLGQGPELLIRYENEEAVDDSQLPKDRFSAERLKGVDSTLKIQPAELGDSAVYLCASSMDSRSLTDTQYFGPGTRLTVL.

V gene TRBV29-1 combines with J gene TRBJ1-1; the D is unclear. Trimming took 7 bases from V and 5 from J, leaving 17 bases between them. CDR3 length equals 13 residues. CDR1 and CDR2 (germline): SQVTM, ANQGSEA. DNA of the CDR3: TGCAGCGGACCCGGACTTGGCGGGACTGAAGCTTTCTTT. It is translated as CSGPGLGGTEAFF.

The chain joins TRBV18 to TRBJ2-3; perhaps TRBD2 as D (6 bases). CDR3 size: 14 residues. Trimming removed 4 bases at V and 3 bases at J, with 11 bases between. The V gene's germline CDR1 is KGHSH and CDR2 LQKENI. CDR3 DNA sequence: TGTGCCAGCTCACAATCCGCGGGAACAGATACGCAGTATTTT. Translation: CASSQSAGTDTQYF. Based on the CDR3 plus reference TRBV18 and TRBJ2-3, the full variable domain is NAGVMQNPRHLVRRRGQEARLRCSPMKGHSHVYWYRQLPEEGLKFMVYLQKENIIDESGMPKERFSAEFPKEGPSILRIQQVVRGDSAAYFCASSQSAGTDTQYFGPGTRLTVL.

The chain is built from TRBV28 and TRBJ1-1, with 8 nucleotides matching TRBD1. CDR1 is MDHEN and CDR2 is SYDVKM in the germline V gene. The CDR3 consists of 14 residues. V lost 7 bases to trimming and J lost 6 bases; unmatched junction nucleotides: 10. The CDR3 is CASTQTGVTPEAFF. CDR3 in DNA: TGTGCCAGCACCCAGACAGGGGTCACCCCTGAAGCTTTCTTT.

This clone was observed a single time. V is TRBV9 and J is TRBJ1-4; 7 bases agree with TRBD1. CDR1 is SGDLS and CDR2 is YYNGEE in the germline V gene. J gave up 7 bases and V 4 bases, and 7 bases lay outside the gene matches. The CDR3 is 14 residues long. In DNA, the CDR3 is TGTGCCAGCAGCCCACGACAGGGTGGTGAAAAACTGTTTTTT. It is translated as CASSPRQGGEKLFF.

V gene TRBV28 combines with J gene TRBJ1-2; 7 bases line up with TRBD1. The V gene end was trimmed by 6 bases and the J gene end by 3 bases; junction bases not matched to a gene: 4. This CDR3 has 13 amino acids. Per the germline V gene, CDR1 is MDHEN and CDR2 is SYDVKM. As DNA, the CDR3 is TGTGCCAGCAGGACAGGGAGGCACTATGGCTACACCTTC. As protein: CASRTGRHYGYTF.

The chain combines TRBV18 with TRBJ1-5; 10 positions agree with TRBD1. J was trimmed by 3 bases and V by 5 bases; bases with no gene match: 7. CDR3 size: 16 residues. CDR1 is KGHSH and CDR2 is LQKENI in the germline V gene. The CDR3 protein is CASSTGQGYSNQPQHF. The CDR3 DNA reads as TGTGCCAGCTCAACGGGACAGGGGTACTCCAATCAGCCCCAGCATTTT. Combining the CDR3 with reference TRBV18 and TRBJ1-5 gives the whole variable domain NAGVMQNPRHLVRRRGQEARLRCSPMKGHSHVYWYRQLPEEGLKFMVYLQKENIIDESGMPKERFSAEFPKEGPSILRIQQVVRGDSAAYFCASSTGQGYSNQPQHFGDGTRLSIL.

The rearrangement joins TRBV15 to TRBJ1-2, with D possibly TRBD1 on 5 matching bases. CDR3 size: 12 residues. Trimming stripped 4 bases from V and 8 bases from J, with 11 bases between. In germline, CDR1 is LNHNV, CDR2 YYDKDF (reference sequence). In nucleotides, the CDR3 is TGTGCCACCAGCACCGGGGGGGAAGGCTACACCTTC. Translating gives CATSTGGEGYTF.

This clone was found a few times. The chain couples TRBV27 to TRBJ2-1; a possible D gene is TRBD2 (5 bases). CDR1 and CDR2 (germline): MNHEY, SMNVEV (reference sequence). The germline V and J ends were trimmed by 5 bases and 0 bases, with 17 bases remaining between them. This CDR3 region has 17 residues. In nucleotides, the CDR3 is TGTGCCAGCAGTAACCCCCCCGGGGTAAGCTCCTACAATGAGCAGTTCTTC. It encodes CASSNPPGVSSYNEQFF.

Many counts were recorded for this clone. The rearrangement uses TRBV27 and TRBJ2-6; 8 bases are shared with TRBD1. Germline trimming cut 5 bases from V and 1 base from J; bases unmatched to any gene: 7. CDR1 is MNHEY, CDR2 SMNVEV, per germline (reference sequence). CDR3 size: 17 residues. The CDR3: CASSVGQGRSGANVLTF. Written as DNA, the CDR3 is TGTGCCAGCAGTGTCGGACAGGGAAGATCTGGGGCCAACGTCCTGACTTTC.

A single count supports this clone. The CDR3 DNA is TGTGCCAGCAGCTTCCGGGCGACTAGCGGGATTTCCACAGATACGCAGTATTTT. This sequence encodes CASSFRATSGISTDTQYF. J is TRBJ2-3 and V is TRBV7-8, with 11 bases identical to TRBD2. With 3 bases clipped from V and 2 bases from J, the junction kept 10 bases outside the gene matches. This CDR3 spans 18 amino acids. In germline, CDR1 is SGHVS, CDR2 FQNEAQ.